These 10 T cell receptor beta chains came from one sample sequenced in a study of T cell responses to AZD1222 COVID-19 vaccine. This table comes from immunoSEQ multiplex PCR, and its TCRdb copy is limited to in-frame clones, with some not included. The data contain roughly 70,000 clones, 75% to 85% of them singletons. This specimen consisted of peripheral blood, obtained on day 0 of AZD1222 vaccination. The source is an adult in good health.

This clone is deemed medium-sized (0.01 to 0.1%). This chain connects TRBV2 to TRBJ1-1; D might be TRBD1 (5 bases). The CDR3 consists of 13 residues. CDR1 SNHLY and CDR2 FYNNEI come from the germline V gene. Trimming left V 4 bases short and J 10 bases short, with 16 bases between. The CDR3 spells CASSGDGGYSAFF. The CDR3 DNA is TGTGCCAGCAGTGGGGATGGGGGGTATTCAGCTTTCTTT.

This clone has a single count. This chain connects TRBV27 to TRBJ2-3; TRBD2 might be the D (6 bases). Trimming cost V 7 bases and J 0 bases, with 11 bases left between them. The CDR3 extends over 14 amino acids. Germline V gives CDR1 MNHEY, CDR2 SMNVEV (reference sequence). The CDR3 reads CASTRGRSTDTQYF. CDR3 coding DNA: TGTGCCAGCACGCGAGGGAGGAGCACAGATACGCAGTATTTT.

V is TRBV7-9 and J is TRBJ1-2; maybe TRBD1 (6 bases). This CDR3 comprises 17 residues. The V end was cut by 6 bases, the J end by 5 bases, with 25 bases between. In germline, CDR1 is SEHNR, CDR2 FQNEAQ (reference sequence). Here the CDR3 reads CASRSLRAGEGSYGYTF. The CDR3 DNA follows: TGTGCCAGCAGGTCCCTTAGGGCAGGGGAAGGCTCTTATGGCTACACCTTC. The whole variable domain, remainder taken from reference TRBV7-9 and TRBJ1-2, is DTGVSQNPRHKITKRGQNVTFRCDPISEHNRLYWYRQTLGQGPEFLTYFQNEAQLEKSRLLSDRFSAERPKGSFSTLEIQRTEQGDSAMYLCASRSLRAGEGSYGYTFGSGTRLTVV.

The rearrangement joins TRBV4-2 to TRBJ1-1; 8 nucleotides match TRBD1. The CDR3 loop spans 17 amino acids. Trimming took 0 bases from V and 4 from J; bases not matched to a gene: 10. Germline CDR1 is LGHNA and CDR2 is YNFKEQ. The CDR3 DNA sequence: TGTGCCAGCAGCCAAGATCCTGCTTACAGGGGGTCCACTGAAGCTTTCTTT. This encodes CASSQDPAYRGSTEAFF.

The chain couples TRBV19 to TRBJ1-4; TRBD1 might be the D (6 bases). Per germline, CDR1 LNHDA and CDR2 SQIVND (reference sequence). CDR3 length equals 15 residues. Trimming cost V 3 bases and J 8 bases, with 16 bases left between them. CDR3 in amino acids: CASSIGQPRGEKLFF. For the CDR3, the DNA is TGTGCCAGTAGTATTGGACAGCCGAGGGGAGAAAAACTGTTTTTT.

This clone was seen a few times. The chain uses TRBV12-3 or TRBV12-4 and TRBJ1-1; maybe TRBD1 (5 bases). Trimming removed 3 bases from V and 6 bases from J, with 11 bases in between. CDR3 length: 13 amino acids. The CDR3 reads CASSLGVKAEAFF. The CDR3 DNA sequence: TGTGCCAGCAGTTTGGGGGTTAAGGCTGAAGCTTTCTTT.

The CDR3 spells CASSVQGNYGYTF. Here the CDR3 DNA reads TGTGCCAGCAGTGTACAGGGTAACTATGGCTACACCTTC. The chain couples TRBV25-1 to TRBJ1-2, with D tentatively TRBD1 (6 bases). Germline CDR1 reads MGHDK; CDR2 reads SYGVNS. Trimming shortened V by 4 bases and J by 1 base, and 7 bases separated the two germline ends. CDR3 size: 13 residues.

About this clone: Compared with germline, one end of the junction differs, possibly owing to a read error. The chain has TRBV7-7 and TRBJ2-7; 7 nucleotides agree with TRBD1. This CDR3 comprises 15 residues. Germline CDR1 is SSHAT and CDR2 is FNYEAQ (reference sequence). CDR3 sequence: CASSPGDSPSYEQYF. CDR3 coding DNA: TGTGCTAGCAGCCCAGGGGACAGCCCTTCCTACGAGCAGTACTTC.

The gene calls are TRBV5-1 and TRBJ1-5, with a tentative D call TRBD1 (5 bases). Trimming took off 5 bases at V and 1 base at J, with 10 bases between the two ends. The CDR3 runs 14 residues. Per germline, CDR1 SGHRS and CDR2 YFSETQ. The CDR3 region is CASSSRESNQPQHF. The CDR3 DNA is TGCGCCAGCAGTAGCAGGGAAAGCAATCAGCCCCAGCATTTT.

This chain uses TRBV9 with TRBJ2-3; TRBD1 agrees at 10 bases. CDR1 SGDLS and CDR2 YYNGEE come from the germline V gene. The CDR3 length is 16 residues. V shed 4 bases and J 0 bases; nucleotides not matched to a gene: 5. The CDR3, as DNA: TGTGCCAGCAGCTGGGGACAGGGGTCGAGCACAGATACGCAGTATTTT. Translated, it gives CASSWGQGSSTDTQYF.